The subject of this entry is one T cell receptor (beta chain). Its antigen specificity is not known. Base qualities were left out, and no much larger clone turns up one base away. This record belongs to a study of shared clonotypes between healthy human individuals (dated by TCRdb to about 2020). Broadly, across the study: The cohort comprised two women and a few men aged 18 to 49 years. Blood TCR repertoires of four to six healthy adults were deeply sequenced to estimate repertoire size and the extent of clonotype sharing between individuals. Leukapheresis yielded between about 0.85 and 9.5 billion PBMCs per donor. For each donor, three plates each were used for CD4 naive and CD4 memory, two plates were used for CD8 naive, and one plate was used for CD8 memory. Different laboratories and diverse techniques were used to prepare libraries and sequence TCR repertoires, to increase sequencing depth and limit assay-specific biases.

Donors were healthy HIV-negative adults with no recently reported acute infections or vaccinations. Only Caucasian adults living in Nashville, Tennessee, USA were represented among the donors. CD4+ T cells were enriched through magnetic negative selection, after which naive cells were positively selected on CD45RA and the remaining negative fraction served as the memory subset. After blood collection by leukapheresis, PBMCs were isolated using Ficoll-Histopaque density gradient centrifugation and then cryopreserved in the vapor phase of liquid nitrogen. Analytical flow cytometry was used to check the purity and quantity of every magnetically sorted T cell population. Each sorted fraction had its genomic DNA isolated and then quantified by UV absorbance on a Nanodrop 2000c. What the study reported, not specific to this receptor: Estimated clonotype richness was generally larger for naive than for memory subsets. Sampling was restricted to blood, and TCR repertoires in tissues likely differ from the TCR repertoires found in blood. Clonotypes shared by all four sorted-subset donors showed higher generation probabilities than non-shared clonotypes. Incomplete sequencing was indicated by rarefaction of sorted-subset datasets, despite the large sequencing depth. Pairwise subsampling led to the expectation that sequencing depth would affect the degree of clonotype sharing among donors. The small number of donors limited the genetic and exposure-history diversity represented. When a handful of donors were compared, the shared fraction of clonotypes was approximately 5% for naive CD4, about 4% for naive CD8, 2.3% for memory CD4, and 0.4% for memory CD8.

Ends trimmed: V by 4 bases, J by 6 bases; bases unmatched to a gene: 5. From the cysteine through the phenylalanine, the CDR3 covers 15 amino acids. Of the read, only the CDR3 DNA is kept; its 45 bases are in frame from base 1. Based on the germline V gene (reference sequence), the CDR1 and CDR2 sequences are SGHNT and YYREEE. Using the deep immunoSEQ assay, TCR CDR3 regions were amplified from genomic DNA by multiplex PCR. For each cell subset, the extracted genomic DNA was distributed evenly across all wells of several immunoSEQ 96-well plates, and each plate served as one replicate. For sorted subsets, each replicate PCR was loaded with 200 to 250 ng genomic DNA, equivalent to 30,000 or so T cell genomes. Purified libraries were quantified with a Qubit 3.0 fluorometer, sized on a Bioanalyzer 2100, and re-quantified with the KAPA Library Quantification kit. Each immunoSEQ 96-well plate was sequenced on its own single-read 150-cycle Illumina NextSeq 550 flow cell. The study's processing was this. The immunoSEQ output contained only junctional sequences without quality scores, so filtering could not match that applied to full-length reads. To assign V/J genes and CDR3, sequences were annotated using PyIR, a Python wrapper for IgBLAST v1.9, with IMGT germline references. Reads were removed for weak V/J assignments (E-value above 1e-6), missing CDR3, stop codons, out-of-frame junctions, or ambiguous translated residues. V3J clonotypes were defined as sequences sharing an identical inferred V gene, J gene, and CDR3 amino acid sequence. Percentage overlap between repertoires was computed as shared unique clonotypes divided by the size of the smaller repertoire. Richness of each repertoire was evaluated using RTK rarefaction, the Chao1 estimator, and Recon v2.1 estimates of unobserved clonotypes. Generation probabilities for all TCRbeta clonotypes obtained by the gDNA method from a handful of donors were computed using OLGA. TCRdb's version of the immuneACCESS table is confined to in-frame rearrangements and falls short of the full clone set. An unresolved V gene accounts for under half of the shortfall where checked; the remainder is of unknown origin. V, J and clone size derive from that table, while D and trimming were established from the DNA sequence. The sample table contains over a million clones; only one count was recorded for just under 99% of them. Around 0.33% of the sample lies in the top ten.

Sequencing input: naive CD4+ T cells sorted from blood. The sample's cell subset or site label is to be understood as: CD45RA+ positively selected. The chain is made from TRBV5-4 and TRBJ2-7; 15 bases in the junction line up with TRBD2. This receptor was obtained from a man aged 25-45 years in good health. The bases are TGTGCCAGCAGCAAGGGACTAGCGGGAGGAGGCGAGCAGTACTTC. It translates as CASSKGLAGGGEQYF.